The 3 T cell receptor beta chains presented below share a single source sample, sequenced in a study of Graves' ophthalmopathy and Graves' hyperthyroidism (dated by TCRdb to 2017 to 2018). Sequenced on an Illumina HiSeq 2000. For repertoire sequencing, the TCR beta CDR3 regions were amplified from RNA transcripts. A first-round RT-PCR used HTBI primers with the Qiagen OneStep RT-PCR kit, followed by a second-round multiplex PCR, size selection and purification. The public reads were run again by TCRdb, first through fastp at Q25 and then through MiXCR, and only productive beta chains were kept. Records with the same CDR3 protein are collapsed into one entry carrying the most frequent genes and DNA. Present in this sample are about 1.1 million distinct CDR3 sequences, 36% of which were seen just once. The ten most abundant clones make up 11% of the sample. Sequenced material: peripheral blood or thyroid tissue (not recorded which). Receptor source: an adult man with Graves' hyperthyroidism.

This chain connects TRBV10-3 to TRBJ2-7; tentatively, D is TRBD1 or TRBD2 (6 bases each). The ends were cut back, 10 bases at V and 6 bases at J, with 25 bases in the middle. The CDR3 is made up of 15 amino acids. The germline V gene has CDR1 ENHRY and CDR2 SYGVKD. The DNA of the CDR3 is TGTGCCAGCAGCCCTCCCGGGGGCCTCGCAGCCGAGCAGTACTTC. Its translation: CASSPPGGLAAEQYF.

As to this clonotype: An end of the junction does not agree with germline; a read error may underlie this. V gene TRBV7-7 combines with J gene TRBJ2-5; D perhaps matches TRBD1 (5 bases). CDR1 SSHAT and CDR2 FNYEAQ come from the germline V gene (reference sequence). The CDR3 has 13 residues. The CDR3 region has the DNA TGTGCTAGCAGCCCGGACACGGGAGAGACCCAGTACTTC. It specifies CASSPDTGETQYF.

Remarks on this clonotype: A junction boundary mismatches the germline segment, possibly from a read error. The chain is built from TRBV18 and TRBJ1-2; 7 bases are shared with TRBD1. The germline V gene has CDR1 KGHSH and CDR2 LQKENI. This CDR3 spans 14 amino acids. The CDR3 DNA follows: TGTGCCAGCTCAACACCGACAGGGCGGCGTGGCTACACCTTC. Translated, it gives CASSTPTGRRGYTF.